One and the same sample provided the 9 T cell receptor beta chains below, sequenced in a study of blood T cell repertoires in COVID-19. Only in-frame clones appear in the TCRdb table, and some are missing; sequencing was by immunoSEQ multiplex PCR. The repertoire includes roughly 140,000 clones, 80% of them detected once, and about 3.5% sits in the top ten. The sequenced sample consisted of peripheral blood. These receptors all stem from a man in his sixties or seventies who had recovered from COVID-19.

This clone was seen a handful of times. The J gene is TRBJ2-1, the V gene TRBV10-3; perhaps TRBD1 as D (6 bases). Germline CDR1 is ENHRY and CDR2 is SYGVKD. This CDR3 has 14 residues. Trimming removed 4 bases at V and 3 bases at J, with 10 bases between. CDR3 coding DNA: TGTGCCATCAGTGCCGGGACACTCTACAATGAGCAGTTCTTC. This sequence encodes CAISAGTLYNEQFF.

The chain is built from TRBV7-2 and TRBJ2-2; 7 positions agree with TRBD2. V was pared by 5 bases and J by 6 bases, with 6 bases of the junction left unmatched. The CDR3 is 14 amino acids. CDR1 is SGHTA, CDR2 FQGNSA, per germline. CDR3 coding DNA: TGTGCCAGCAGCCTGACTAGCTTGGCCGGGGAGCTGTTTTTT. Translated, it gives CASSLTSLAGELFF.

The chain employs TRBV5-1 and TRBJ2-2; 15 bases match TRBD2. Per germline, CDR1 SGHRS and CDR2 YFSETQ. The length of the CDR3 is 18 residues. V trimming: 4 bases; J trimming: 4 bases; junction bases outside the gene matches: 8. The CDR3 bases are TGCGCCAGCAGCAGAGGACTAGCGGGAGGGTCGGGCACCGGGGAGCTGTTTTTT. Protein product: CASSRGLAGGSGTGELFF.

This clone was counted at least ten times. V is TRBV30 and J is TRBJ2-7; 10 bases line up with TRBD2. Germline V gene sequence: CDR1 GTSNPN, CDR2 SVGIG (reference sequence). This CDR3 contains 14 residues. V lost 2 bases, J lost 9 bases, and 10 bases stayed unmatched. CDR3 DNA sequence: TGTGCCTGGAGTCCGAACCGACTAGCGGGTGTGCAGTACTTC. Residues: CAWSPNRLAGVQYF.

This chain uses TRBV24-1 with TRBJ2-7, with 12 bases that match TRBD2. This CDR3 region has 19 residues. Trimming cost V 4 bases and J 2 bases; bases outside gene matches: 14. The V gene's germline CDR1 is KGHDR and CDR2 SFDVKD. In nucleotides, the CDR3 is TGTGCCACCAGTGAACGCACCCGAGTCGGACTAGCGGGAACCTACGAGCAGTACTTC. Encoded protein: CATSERTRVGLAGTYEQYF.

The chain is built from TRBV2 and TRBJ2-5, with TRBD1 matching 10 bases. The CDR3 is 14 amino acids. CDR1 and CDR2 from the germline V gene are SNHLY and FYNNEI. The V gene end was trimmed by 8 bases and the J gene end by 1 base; junction bases not matched to a gene: 4. CDR3 amino acids: CASDRDRGQETQYF. The CDR3 DNA follows: TGTGCCAGCGACCGGGACAGGGGCCAAGAGACCCAGTACTTC. The whole variable domain, filled in from reference TRBV2 and TRBJ2-5, reads EPEVTQTPSHQVTQMGQEVILRCVPISNHLYFYWYRQILGQKVEFLVSFYNNEISEKSEIFDDQFSVERPDGSNFTLKIRSTKLEDSAMYFCASDRDRGQETQYFGPGTRLLVL.

Regarding this clone: Other DNA sequences within the sample encode an identical CDR3. The chain combines TRBV27 with TRBJ2-7; perhaps TRBD1 as D (6 bases). Germline loops: CDR1 MNHEY, CDR2 SMNVEV (reference sequence). V lost 3 bases and J lost 4, with 10 bases in between. This CDR3 has 13 amino acids. CDR3 in DNA: TGTGCCAGCAGTTTGACAGGAGGTTACGAGCAGTACTTC. Residues: CASSLTGGYEQYF.

This sequence joins TRBV5-1 and TRBJ2-1, with 10 bases aligning to TRBD2. This CDR3 is built from 15 residues. V lost 6 bases and J lost 9; bases outside the gene matches: 12. Germline V gives CDR1 SGHRS, CDR2 YFSETQ. The CDR3: CASTPPLAGVGEQFF. The CDR3 region has the DNA TGCGCCAGCACCCCCCCGCTAGCGGGAGTGGGTGAGCAGTTCTTC.

This clone has just one count. The V call is TRBV2, the J call TRBJ2-3; 12 bases align to TRBD1. With 9 bases clipped from V and 0 bases from J, the junction kept 1 base outside the gene matches. Germline CDR1 reads SNHLY; CDR2 reads FYNNEI. CDR3 size: 14 residues. CDR3 region: CARGQGASTDTQYF. The CDR3 DNA sequence: TGTGCCAGGGGACAGGGGGCAAGCACAGATACGCAGTATTTT.